This entry is about one T cell receptor (beta chain). Seattle enrolled patients during active infection and tracked them longitudinally. Trimming stripped 6 bases from V and 5 bases from J, with 17 bases between. This CDR3 has 14 residues. The germline V gene encodes CDR1 KGHSH and CDR2 LQKENI. This record comes from a study of blood T cell repertoires in COVID-19. Study details: Collection of acute and convalescent COVID-19 samples took place in the United States, Italy and Spain.

Using immunoSEQ multiplex PCR, the repertoire was profiled, and TCRdb retains in-frame clones only, with some absent. The profile covers approximately 280,000 clones, with around 85% appearing a single time and approximately 1.5% taken by the ten largest. The sequencing input was peripheral blood. J is TRBJ2-7 and V is TRBV18; TRBD2 is a possible D gene (5 bases). The sequence was collected from a human donor with COVID-19, enrolled during active disease. The donor label of this sample is uncertain. In nucleotides, the CDR3 is TGTGCCAGCTCGCCAGAAACAGCGGCCCACGAGCAGTACTTC. It encodes CASSPETAAHEQYF.